What follows are 6 T cell receptor beta chains derived from one specimen sequenced in a study of T cells in Graves' hyperthyroidism and ophthalmopathy. Using RNA transcripts as the source, TCR beta CDR3 regions were amplified. HTBI primers were the set used in a first-round RT-PCR of the TCR CDR3. Using its own MiXCR run on the multiplex PCR reads, TCRdb lists one record per CDR3 protein. The sample has approximately 100,000 distinct CDR3 sequences, about 37% seen once; the top ten hold roughly 10%. The sequenced sample was peripheral blood or thyroid tissue (not recorded which). These receptors were obtained from a woman in her thirties with Graves' hyperthyroidism.

Regarding this clonotype: A much larger clone is a single base away; this may be a read error. The CDR3 reads CASRLNENLFF. The CDR3 region has the DNA TGTGCCAGCAGGTTGAATGAAAACCTGTTTTTT. V usage is TRBV5-4 and J usage is TRBJ1-4; no definite D call. The V gene's germline CDR1 is SGHNT and CDR2 YYREEE (reference sequence). CDR3 length: 11 amino acids.

The rearrangement links TRBV2 to TRBJ1-2, with a weak D call TRBD1 (5 bases). Germline V CDR1 and CDR2: SNHLY, FYNNEI. The germline V and J ends were trimmed by 4 bases and 5 bases, with 20 bases remaining between them. This CDR3 region has 16 residues. The CDR3 protein is CASSGDARNWGYGYTF. CDR3 nucleotide sequence: TGTGCCAGCAGTGGGGACGCGAGGAACTGGGGTTATGGCTACACCTTC.

The gene calls are TRBV9 and TRBJ1-5; weak D call: TRBD1 (5 bases). Between the trimmed V and J ends, which lost 2 bases and 5 bases, there was a span of 11 bases. Germline CDR1 is SGDLS and CDR2 is YYNGEE. The CDR3 spans 14 residues. The CDR3, as DNA: TGTGCCAGCAGCGTGGGGGGAGAATATCAGCCCCAGCATTTT. Translating it yields CASSVGGEYQPQHF.

As concerns this clonotype: One junction end does not reproduce the germline sequence, and a read error may be involved. The chain links TRBV7-2 to TRBJ2-5; 7 bases agree with TRBD1. The CDR3 runs to 14 residues. The V gene's germline CDR1 is SGHTA and CDR2 FQGNSA. The CDR3 loop reads CASSHRDRQETRYF. The CDR3 DNA reads TGTGCCAGCAGCCACCGGGACAGACAAGAGACCCGGTACTTC.

This clonotype has only a few counts. The chain has TRBV7-9 and TRBJ2-5; TRBD2 is a possible D gene (6 bases). Germline CDR1 SEHNR, CDR2 FQNEAQ (reference sequence). Between the trimmed V and J ends, which lost 5 bases and 6 bases, there was a span of 16 bases. CDR3 length: 14 residues. The DNA of the CDR3 is TGTGCCAGCAGCCTCGGGGCTAGCGAACAGACCCAGTACTTC. Residues: CASSLGASEQTQYF.

This clonotype was recorded at least ten times. V and J are TRBV5-1 and TRBJ2-7, with unresolved D. Germline CDR1 reads SGHRS; CDR2 reads YFSETQ. This CDR3 has 14 amino acids. The ends were cut back, 0 bases at V and 6 bases at J, with 13 bases in the middle. CDR3 in amino acids: CASSLAVNGVEQYF. The CDR3 DNA is TGCGCCAGCAGCTTGGCGGTCAATGGGGTCGAGCAGTACTTC.